Listed here are 2 T cell receptor beta chains from one sample, sequenced in a study of blood T cell repertoires in COVID-19 (dated by TCRdb to the early 2020s). The library was obtained by the immunoSEQ multiplex PCR assay. TCRdb provides this immuneACCESS table in a form limited to in-frame rearrangements. Some clones are lacking; in checked studies, under half of them reflect an unresolved V gene, and why the rest are absent is not known. This sample gives about 110,000 clones in total; approximately 84% of them show up just once. 7.5% to 10% of the sample lies in the top ten. The sequenced sample consisted of peripheral blood. These receptors all come from a woman in her 40s with acute or convalescent COVID-19.

The chain links TRBV9 to TRBJ2-4; a possible D gene is TRBD1 (6 bases). Germline-derived CDR1 and CDR2 are SGDLS and YYNGEE. V was clipped by 3 bases and J by 9 bases, with 10 bases between them. CDR3 length equals 12 residues. CDR3 amino acids: CASSATGTIQYF. CDR3 in DNA: TGTGCCAGCAGCGCTACAGGGACCATTCAGTACTTC.

V is TRBV20-1 and J is TRBJ2-7, with 10 bases that match TRBD2. Germline values: CDR1 DFQATT, CDR2 SNEGSKA (reference sequence). The CDR3 length is 18 residues. With V trimmed by 3 bases and J by 6 bases, 20 bases remained unmatched. DNA for the CDR3: TGCAGTGCTAGTGGAATCGGGGATAGAGCGGGGGGGCCTAGCGAGCAGTACTTC. This codes for CSASGIGDRAGGPSEQYF.